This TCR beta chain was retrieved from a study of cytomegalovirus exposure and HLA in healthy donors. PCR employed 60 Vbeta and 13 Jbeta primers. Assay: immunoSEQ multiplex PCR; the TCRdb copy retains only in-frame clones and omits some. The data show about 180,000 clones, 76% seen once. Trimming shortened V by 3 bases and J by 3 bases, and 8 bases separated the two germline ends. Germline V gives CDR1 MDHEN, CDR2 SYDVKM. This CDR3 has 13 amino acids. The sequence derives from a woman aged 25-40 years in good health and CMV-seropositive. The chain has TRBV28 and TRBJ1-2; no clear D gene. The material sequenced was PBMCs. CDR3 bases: TGTGCCAGCAGTTTTAACACCCACTATGGCTACACCTTC. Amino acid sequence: CASSFNTHYGYTF.